The entry below describes one T cell receptor beta chain. The CDR3 runs to 19 residues. V shed 0 bases and J 0 bases; nucleotides not matched to a gene: 8. Germline-derived CDR1 and CDR2 are LNHNV and YYDKDF (reference sequence). The entry originates in a study of cytomegalovirus exposure and HLA in healthy donors. Primers: 60 Vbeta forward and 13 Jbeta reverse. The repertoire was sequenced with immunoSEQ multiplex PCR; TCRdb's copy has only in-frame clones and lacks some. The sample lists 140,000 to 150,000 clones; 65% to 85% were seen once. V gene TRBV15 combines with J gene TRBJ2-1; 10 nucleotides match TRBD1. This TCR derives from a male donor in good health and CMV-seronegative. Material: PBMCs. CDR3 in amino acids: CATSRDVGTGVPSYNEQFF. Written as DNA, the CDR3 is TGTGCCACCAGCAGAGATGTTGGGACAGGGGTACCCTCCTACAATGAGCAGTTCTTC.